This T cell receptor (beta chain) came from a study of vaccination effects on CD4 cells after COVID-19. Across the study: The patients, a few convalescent individuals, were sampled early and late after vaccination.

Turning to this clone: The antigen is undetermined.

When around nine days of culture had elapsed, CD4+ T cells were isolated. According to PCR results, the person was infected with SARS-CoV-2 between March and December 2020. Each participant was administered two doses of either the BNT162b2 or the mRNA-1273 vaccine. The table came from immunoSEQ multiplex PCR; TCRdb's copy has only in-frame clones and leaves some out. The sample shows nearly 35,000 clones, roughly four fifths of them seen only once. Study-level findings and limits: There were few convalescent patients in the study and no early post-infection timepoints.

The sequence derives from a human donor who had a prior SARS-CoV-2 infection. Specimen: CD4+ T cells from PBMCs cultured without peptide, collected after COVID-19 vaccination.

CDR3 amino acids: CASSLVGNTIYF. CDR3 nucleotide sequence: TGTGCCAGCAGCTTAGTCGGAAACACCATATATTTT. The chain has TRBV11-3 and TRBJ1-3; no definite D call. CDR1 SGHNT and CDR2 YENEEA come from the germline V gene. CDR3 length: 12 residues. The V gene lost 1 base and the J gene lost 4 bases, with 2 bases spanning the gap.